This T cell receptor (beta chain) is from a study of shared clonotypes between healthy human individuals. Study-level results: Rarefaction analysis demonstrated incomplete sorted-subset sequencing notwithstanding large depth.

Terminally differentiated effector memory CD45RA+ cells were left out of the naive CD8 fraction, which was CD45RO-negative and positively selected for CCR7. This was a deep-level run. Measured with immunoSEQ multiplex PCR; TCRdb has only the in-frame clones, and not every one. The table lists about 590,000 clones, nearly 97% of them singletons. The germline V gene has CDR1 SGHVS and CDR2 FQNEAQ. This CDR3 has 13 residues. V was clipped by 5 bases and J by 2 bases, with 10 bases between them. This clone is a singleton in its sample. As yet, its antigen is unknown. The chain has TRBV7-8 and TRBJ2-7; D might be TRBD1 (6 bases). The source is a woman aged 25 to 39 in good health. The sequenced sample was naive CD8+ T cells sorted from blood. CDR3 residues: CASSPGVTYEQYF. CDR3 DNA sequence: TGTGCCAGCAGCCCAGGGGTGACCTACGAGCAGTACTTC.